This note documents a single TCR beta chain sequence. It lacks a known antigen. One base away there is no much larger clone; base qualities are not given. The sample comes from a study of control samples from healthy donors and cancer patients (dated by TCRdb to 2020 to 2021). The CDR3 goes from the cysteine to the phenylalanine over 13 residues. Only CDR3 DNA is held: 39 bases, read in frame from base 1. CDR1 and CDR2 were assigned from the germline V gene (reference sequence) as SSHAT and FNYEAQ. Libraries were built with the immunoSEQ multiplex PCR assay. The clones in this table, taken by TCRdb from immuneACCESS, are in-frame only. Not every clone is retained; where verified, under half of the shortfall comes from an unresolved V gene, and the cause of the rest is unknown. This sample holds about 160,000 clones; approximately 96% were observed only once. Together, the top ten hold approximately 1% of the sample.

The receptor was isolated from a woman between 25 and 40 years old in good health. Sample: blood. The chain is encoded by TRBV7-7 joined to TRBJ2-3; the D gene cannot be resolved reliably. The CDR3 region: CVSSYGPTDTQYF. The DNA sequence is as follows: TGTGTTAGCAGCTACGGACCCACAGATACGCAGTATTTT. With all but the CDR3 taken from the reference TRBV7-7 and TRBJ2-3 genes, the full variable domain is: GAGVSQSPRYKVTKRGQDVTLRCDPISSHATLYWYQQALGQGPEFLTYFNYEAQPDKSGLPSDRFSAERPEGSISTLTIQRTEQRDSAMYRCVSSYGPTDTQYFGPGTRLTVL.